The source of this T cell receptor beta chain is a study of blood T cell repertoires in COVID-19 (dated by TCRdb to the early 2020s). For the wider study: Samples covering the acute and convalescent phases of COVID-19 were provided by collaborators in the United States, Italy and Spain. The repertoires were released in a freely available public database intended as a resource for research on the immune response to SARS-CoV-2. Samples came from the ongoing ImmuneRACE study (first 160 participants) plus 1,254 subjects from 6 global collaborators. Where available, HLA class I and class II types were obtained from metadata supplied by the sample provider rather than from assay-based typing. The material from the prospective study consisted of cDNA or gDNA derived from T cells, B-cell-depleted T cells, or PBMCs. Deeply sampled blood TCRbeta repertoires from subjects exposed to, actively infected with, or recovered from COVID-19 were included in the dataset. Nearly every sample came with metadata listing a de-identified subject ID, COVID-19 status, age in years and sex. Summary of the overall study and its limitations: How much clinical and demographic metadata was included differed by source and by participant, and the metadata was provided uncurated.

TCRbeta CDR3 regions were amplified from genomic DNA by means of the immunoSEQ Assay, a bias-controlled multiplex PCR. The authors' pipeline ran thus. The number of nucleated cells in each sample was estimated by amplification of reference gene primers within the assay. Sequence reads were collapsed and filtered to measure the absolute abundance of every unique TCRbeta CDR3 rearrangement. For each sample, productive Simpson clonality was calculated by taking the square root of Simpson's diversity index across productive rearrangements. Drawn from immuneACCESS, this table holds only the in-frame rearrangements with V and J called that TCRdb kept. Clones are partly lost; checked studies trace under half to an unresolved V gene and leave the rest unexplained. The DNA gave D and trimming, while V, J and clone size come from that table. Within this sample are roughly 150,000 clones, with about four fifths of them counted one time only. In total, the top ten clones hold 2% to 2.5% of the sample.

The cysteine opens and the phenylalanine closes a CDR3 of 16 amino acids. The read is trimmed to its CDR3 DNA, 48 bases read in frame from base 1. Based on the germline V gene, the CDR1 and CDR2 sequences are SGHRS and YFSETQ. V is pruned by 4 bases and J by 5 bases, leaving 9 bases of the junction without a gene match. Of note for this clone: What this receptor recognizes is not known. There are no base qualities to consult, and no much larger clone falls within one base.

Whole blood was collected in K2EDTA tubes by collaborating institutions according to the institutions' own protocols. For TCRbeta analysis, collaborator samples were shipped as frozen whole blood, as isolated PBMCs, or as DNA extracted from either sample type. Sequenced input: peripheral blood. This receptor was taken from a woman older than 75 with acute or convalescent COVID-19. The chain is assembled from TRBV5-1 and TRBJ2-1; the central 10 bases match TRBD2. The CDR3 protein sequence reads: CASSPGSTSGNNEQFF. The DNA sequence follows: TGCGCCAGCAGCCCTGGCAGTACTAGCGGGAACAATGAGCAGTTCTTC.